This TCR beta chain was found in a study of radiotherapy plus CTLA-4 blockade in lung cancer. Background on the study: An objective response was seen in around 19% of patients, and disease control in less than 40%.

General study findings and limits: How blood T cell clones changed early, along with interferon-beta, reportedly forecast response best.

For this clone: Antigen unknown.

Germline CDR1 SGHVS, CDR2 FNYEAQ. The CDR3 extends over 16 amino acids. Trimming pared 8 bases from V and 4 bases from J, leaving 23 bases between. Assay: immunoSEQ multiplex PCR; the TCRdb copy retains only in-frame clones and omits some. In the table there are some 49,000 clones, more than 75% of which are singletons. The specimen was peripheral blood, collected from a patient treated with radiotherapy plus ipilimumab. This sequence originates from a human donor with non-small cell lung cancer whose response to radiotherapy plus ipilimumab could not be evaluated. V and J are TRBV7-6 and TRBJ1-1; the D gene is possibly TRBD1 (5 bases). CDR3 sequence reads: CASRATPMKGSTEAFF. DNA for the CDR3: TGTGCCAGCCGGGCTACTCCTATGAAGGGGTCCACTGAAGCTTTCTTT. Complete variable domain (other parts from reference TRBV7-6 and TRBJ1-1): GAGVSQSPRYKVTKRGQDVALRCDPISGHVSLYWYRQALGQGPEFLTYFNYEAQQDKSGLPNDRFSAERPEGSISTLTIQRTEQRDSAMYRCASRATPMKGSTEAFFGQGTRLTVV.